This is a list of T cell receptor beta chains from one sample in a study of blood T cell repertoires in COVID-19. Measured with immunoSEQ multiplex PCR; TCRdb has only the in-frame clones, and not every one. The repertoire holds under 250,000 clones, with more than 85% as singletons. The sequenced material came from peripheral blood. These receptors were obtained from a man in his fifties or sixties with COVID-19, enrolled during active disease. CDR3s include the opening cysteine and the closing phenylalanine or tryptophan. Each record gives: D gene, J gene, V gene, clone size, CDR3 DNA, CDR3 protein. The D gene is left open where the match is weak. The size entry is marked missing in some rows and otherwise reads once, few, many or a size class.

NA | TRBJ1-1 | TRBV2 | NA | TGTGCCAGCATGGGCCTGGCCCTGAACACTGAAGCTTTCTTT | CASMGLALNTEAFF
NA | TRBJ1-1 | TRBV19 | NA | TGTGCCAGTAATCCCACTCTTTCGCCCACTGAAGCTTTCTTT | CASNPTLSPTEAFF
NA | TRBJ1-5 | TRBV18 | once | TGTGCCAGCTCACCACTTCCCCCGGTTAGCAATCAGCCCCAGCATTTT | CASSPLPPVSNQPQHF
TRBD1 | TRBJ1-1 | TRBV5-1 | once | TGCGCCAGCAGCGTGACAGGGGCGGCCACTGAAGCTTTCTTT | CASSVTGAATEAFF
NA | TRBJ2-2 | TRBV9 | NA | TGTGCCAGCAGCGTAGTGGGACTGAACACCGGGGAGCTGTTTTTT | CASSVVGLNTGELFF
NA | TRBJ1-1 | TRBV6-1 | NA | TGTGCCAGCAGACGACAGATCACTGAAGCTTTCTTT | CASRRQITEAFF
NA | TRBJ1-2 | TRBV4-2 | NA | TGTGCCAGCAGCCAGGACCCCGGAGGGCGGCTCAACTATGGCTACACCTTC | CASSQDPGGRLNYGYTF
NA | TRBJ2-5 | TRBV4-2 | NA | TGTGCCAGCAGCCAAGAGTTACAGGGCCCCGGAGAGACCCAGTACTTC | CASSQELQGPGETQYF
NA | TRBJ1-2 | TRBV18 | NA | TGTGCCAGCTCACCACCGGGGCTCGGCAGGGGCTATGGCTACACCTTC | CASSPPGLGRGYGYTF
TRBD1 | TRBJ1-5 | TRBV7-2 | NA | TGTGCCAGCAGCCCGGACAGGGACAATCAGCCCCAGCATTTT | CASSPDRDNQPQHF
TRBD1 | TRBJ2-7 | TRBV6-2/TRBV6-3 | NA | TGTGCCAGCAGTCCCCCCCCGGACAGGGGATACGAGCAGTACTTC | CASSPPPDRGYEQYF
NA | TRBJ2-5 | TRBV5-5 | NA | TGTGCCAGCAGCATCGAGGGTCAAGAGACCCAGTACTTC | CASSIEGQETQYF
TRBD1 | TRBJ1-2 | TRBV3-1/TRBV3-2 | NA | TGTGCCAGCAGCCAAAGAGCCAGGGGGCTGCATGGCTACACCTTC | CASSQRARGLHGYTF
TRBD2 | TRBJ2-1 | TRBV28 | NA | TGTGCCAGCGGACTAGTGGTCGGGGGATACAATGAGCAGTTCTTC | CASGLVVGGYNEQFF
NA | TRBJ1-6 | TRBV2 | NA | TGTGCCACAACCGGGACTGATAATTCACCCCTCCACTTT | CATTGTDNSPLHF
TRBD2 | TRBJ2-5 | TRBV3-1/TRBV3-2 | once | TGTGCCAGCAGCCAAGATCTAGCGGGGGGTTGGGAGACCCAGTACTTC | CASSQDLAGGWETQYF
NA | TRBJ1-5 | TRBV5-3 | NA | TGTGCCAGAAGCCTGACATATCAGGGCAATCAGCCCCAGCATTTT | CARSLTYQGNQPQHF
TRBD2 | TRBJ2-2 | TRBV5-1 | NA | TGCGCCAGCAGCTCCGGACTAGCGGGAGGGGGTACCGGGGAGCTGTTTTTT | CASSSGLAGGGTGELFF
NA | TRBJ1-2 | TRBV18 | NA | TGTGCCAGCTCACCACGCGGCAGGGCTGATGGCTACACCTTC | CASSPRGRADGYTF
NA | TRBJ1-1 | TRBV5-1 | NA | TGCGCCAGCAGCGTAACAGCGGGCACTGAAGCTTTCTTT | CASSVTAGTEAFF
TRBD1 | TRBJ1-5 | TRBV7-9 | NA | TGTGCCAGCAGCAAAACAGGGGGCCCTTATCAGCCCCAGCATTTT | CASSKTGGPYQPQHF
NA | TRBJ2-7 | TRBV7-8 | few | TGTGCCAGCAGGCGGGACAGCTTGACCTACGAGCAGTACTTC | CASRRDSLTYEQYF
TRBD1 | TRBJ2-2 | TRBV29-1 | NA | TGCAGCGTTTCCCGCACAGGGGACACCGGGGAGCTGTTTTTT | CSVSRTGDTGELFF
TRBD1 | TRBJ1-2 | TRBV5-5 | NA | TGTGCCAGCAGCCCGGGACAGGGGAACTATGGCTACACCTTC | CASSPGQGNYGYTF
NA | TRBJ1-3 | TRBV9 | NA | TGTGCCAGCAGCGTAGTGGGGCAGTCTGGAAACACCATATATTTT | CASSVVGQSGNTIYF
NA | TRBJ2-4 | TRBV20-1 | NA | TGCAGTGCTAGAAAACGGGACATCGGCTACTTC | CSARKRDIGYF
TRBD1 | TRBJ1-1 | TRBV3-1/TRBV3-2 | once | TGTGCCAGCAGCCAAGTTTATACAGGGGTGAGTGAAGCTTTCTTT | CASSQVYTGVSEAFF
TRBD1 | TRBJ2-2 | TRBV5-5 | NA | TGTGCCAGCAGCCTTTGGACAGGGGTGAACACCGGGGAGCTGTTTTTT | CASSLWTGVNTGELFF
NA | TRBJ1-4 | TRBV5-1 | NA | TGCGCCAGCAGCTTGGGACGGGTGAATGAAAAACTGTTTTTT | CASSLGRVNEKLFF
NA | TRBJ1-1 | TRBV28 | NA | TGTGCCAGCAGTTCTAACTTTCGTGCCTTCTTT | CASSSNFRAFF
TRBD1 | TRBJ2-1 | TRBV7-2 | once | TGTGCCAGCAGCTCCCAGGGACAGGTCTACAATGAGCAGTTCTTC | CASSSQGQVYNEQFF
NA | TRBJ1-3 | TRBV7-9 | NA | TGTGCCAGCAGCGATACCCAGAGGCGGGGGCTAGGAAACACCATATATTTT | CASSDTQRRGLGNTIYF
NA | TRBJ1-1 | TRBV5-1 | NA | TGCGCCAGCAGCCCTGACAGAGTGAACACTGAAGCTTTCTTT | CASSPDRVNTEAFF
TRBD1 | TRBJ2-5 | TRBV2 | NA | TGTGCCAGCAGTAAAAGGACAGGGGGTACTCAAGAGACCCAGTACTTC | CASSKRTGGTQETQYF
NA | TRBJ2-7 | TRBV5-6 | NA | TGTGCCAGCAGCTTGGGGGCCGCCTACGAGCAGTACTTC | CASSLGAAYEQYF